The rows below give T cell receptor beta chains drawn from one sample of a study of blood T cell repertoires in COVID-19. Method: immunoSEQ multiplex PCR; TCRdb's copy keeps in-frame clones and lacks some. The table records approximately 96,000 clones, roughly 96% of them present only once. The sample was peripheral blood. All receptors derive from a human donor with active COVID-19. The donor label of this sample is uncertain. Both conserved end residues are part of each CDR3. The order of the fields is clone size, D gene, V gene, J gene, CDR3 DNA, CDR3 protein. The D gene is left open where the match is weak. Not every row has a clone size; where given, it reads once, few, many or a size class.

clone_size: once; d_call: TRBD2; v_call: TRBV5-1; j_call: TRBJ2-5; cdr3_nt: TGCGCCAGCAGCTTGGATAGCGGGGGAACAGAGACCCAGTACTTC; cdr3_aa: CASSLDSGGTETQYF
clone_size: once; d_call: NA; v_call: TRBV7-9; j_call: TRBJ2-7; cdr3_nt: TGTGCCAGCAGCTTAGGGGTCGAGGGCTACGAGCAGTACTTC; cdr3_aa: CASSLGVEGYEQYF
clone_size: NA; d_call: NA; v_call: TRBV3-1/TRBV3-2; j_call: TRBJ2-7; cdr3_nt: TGTGCCAGCATAGGGGGAGGGTCTTACGAGCAGTACTTC; cdr3_aa: CASIGGGSYEQYF
clone_size: NA; d_call: NA; v_call: TRBV7-9; j_call: TRBJ2-7; cdr3_nt: TGTGCCAGCAGCTTTGCGGGGGCTAGGCTTGAGCAGTACTTC; cdr3_aa: CASSFAGARLEQYF
clone_size: NA; d_call: TRBD1; v_call: TRBV6-5; j_call: TRBJ1-6; cdr3_nt: TGTGCCAGCAGTTCGTCGACAGGGAGGAATTCACCCCTCCACTTT; cdr3_aa: CASSSSTGRNSPLHF
clone_size: NA; d_call: NA; v_call: TRBV5-1; j_call: TRBJ2-7; cdr3_nt: TGCGCCAGCAGCTTGGGTCCGAGCAGGGGAGGGGTCGAGCAGTACTTC; cdr3_aa: CASSLGPSRGGVEQYF
clone_size: NA; d_call: TRBD2; v_call: TRBV27; j_call: TRBJ2-5; cdr3_nt: TGTGCCAGCAGTACTTACCGGGCTCTAGCGGGAGTTAAGGAGGGGGAGACCCAGTACTTC; cdr3_aa: CASSTYRALAGVKEGETQYF
clone_size: NA; d_call: NA; v_call: TRBV7-6; j_call: TRBJ2-2; cdr3_nt: TGTGCCAGCAGCTTACAACAGAACACCGGGGAGCTGTTTTTT; cdr3_aa: CASSLQQNTGELFF
clone_size: NA; d_call: NA; v_call: TRBV11-3; j_call: TRBJ2-7; cdr3_nt: TGTGCCAGCAGCTTAGATCTTATGGGGGGTGTTCCGGGTGAGCAGTACTTC; cdr3_aa: CASSLDLMGGVPGEQYF
clone_size: NA; d_call: NA; v_call: TRBV11-2; j_call: TRBJ2-3; cdr3_nt: TGTGCCAGCAGCCGCCTACTAATGGCAGATACGCAGTATTTT; cdr3_aa: CASSRLLMADTQYF
clone_size: once; d_call: TRBD2; v_call: TRBV2; j_call: TRBJ2-7; cdr3_nt: TGTGCCAGCTTAATCCAGGGCGAAGCGGGGGAGCAGTACTTC; cdr3_aa: CASLIQGEAGEQYF
clone_size: NA; d_call: NA; v_call: TRBV7-2; j_call: TRBJ2-7; cdr3_nt: TGTGCCAGCAGCTTAGTCCCCGGCGGACTCTCCTACGAGCAGTACTTC; cdr3_aa: CASSLVPGGLSYEQYF
clone_size: NA; d_call: NA; v_call: TRBV6-5; j_call: TRBJ1-2; cdr3_nt: TGTGCCAGCAGCCCGGGGTTGGGCGTGCCCGGCTACACCTTC; cdr3_aa: CASSPGLGVPGYTF
clone_size: NA; d_call: TRBD1; v_call: TRBV18; j_call: TRBJ2-7; cdr3_nt: TGTGCCAGCTCACCGGGACAGTCCTACGAGCAGTACTTC; cdr3_aa: CASSPGQSYEQYF
clone_size: NA; d_call: TRBD1; v_call: TRBV24-1; j_call: TRBJ2-1; cdr3_nt: TGTGCCACCAGTGACTCCTTACGGGGGACAGGGACCAATGAGCAGTTCTTC; cdr3_aa: CATSDSLRGTGTNEQFF
clone_size: once; d_call: NA; v_call: TRBV19; j_call: TRBJ2-4; cdr3_nt: TGTGCCAGTAGTCTCCCAGATCCCCCCATTCAGTACTTC; cdr3_aa: CASSLPDPPIQYF
clone_size: NA; d_call: NA; v_call: TRBV10-1; j_call: TRBJ2-1; cdr3_nt: TGCGCCAGCAGTCTAAACCGGGACAAGTCCTACAATGAGCAGTTCTTC; cdr3_aa: CASSLNRDKSYNEQFF
clone_size: once; d_call: TRBD1; v_call: TRBV19; j_call: TRBJ1-5; cdr3_nt: TGTGCCAGTAGTACTCCCCCACAGGGGAAGGGCAATCAGCCCCAGCATTTT; cdr3_aa: CASSTPPQGKGNQPQHF